The clone carrying this T cell receptor (beta chain) was counted a few times. These data originate in a study of T-cell reconstitution after alpha-beta-depleted transplantation in children. The CDR3 has 17 amino acids. Looked up from germline, CDR1 is SGHVS and CDR2 is FNYEAQ. The V and J ends lost 5 bases and 1 base respectively, with 19 bases between them. A library of TCRbeta sequences, prepared with unique molecular identifiers, was generated. TCRdb re-called the PCR reads with MiXCR, one entry per CDR3 protein. The data show about 410,000 distinct CDR3 sequences, roughly 20% seen once. The clonotype was recovered from a human donor who donated a stem cell graft to a child with acute myeloid leukemia. Source: PBMCs from the stem cell graft donor, taken from the stem cell graft. The chain combines TRBV7-6 with TRBJ2-3, with D tentatively TRBD1 or TRBD2 (6 bases each). The CDR3, as DNA: TGTGCCAGCAGCCACAGGGACTTCCCGAGGGGCACAGATACGCAGTATTTT. Translating gives CASSHRDFPRGTDTQYF. Variable domain in full (rest from reference TRBV7-6 and TRBJ2-3): GAGVSQSPRYKVTKRGQDVALRCDPISGHVSLYWYRQALGQGPEFLTYFNYEAQQDKSGLPNDRFSAERPEGSISTLTIQRTEQRDSAMYRCASSHRDFPRGTDTQYFGPGTRLTVL.